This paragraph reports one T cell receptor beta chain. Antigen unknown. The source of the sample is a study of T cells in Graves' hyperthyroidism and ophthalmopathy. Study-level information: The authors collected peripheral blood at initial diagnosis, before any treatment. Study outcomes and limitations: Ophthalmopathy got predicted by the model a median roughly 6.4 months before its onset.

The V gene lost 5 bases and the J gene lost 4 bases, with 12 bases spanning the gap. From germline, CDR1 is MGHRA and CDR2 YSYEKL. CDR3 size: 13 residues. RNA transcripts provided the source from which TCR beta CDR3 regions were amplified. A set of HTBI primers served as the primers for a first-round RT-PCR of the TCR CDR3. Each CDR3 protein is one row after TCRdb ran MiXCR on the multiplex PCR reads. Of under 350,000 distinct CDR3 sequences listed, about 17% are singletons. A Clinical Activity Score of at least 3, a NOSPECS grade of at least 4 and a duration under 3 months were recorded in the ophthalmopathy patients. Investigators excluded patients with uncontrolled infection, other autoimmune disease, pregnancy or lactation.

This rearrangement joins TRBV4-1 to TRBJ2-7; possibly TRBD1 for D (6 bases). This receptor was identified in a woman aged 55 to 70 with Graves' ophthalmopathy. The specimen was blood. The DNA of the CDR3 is TGCGCCAGCAGCTACAGGGTAGTGTACGAGCAGTACTTC. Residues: CASSYRVVYEQYF.